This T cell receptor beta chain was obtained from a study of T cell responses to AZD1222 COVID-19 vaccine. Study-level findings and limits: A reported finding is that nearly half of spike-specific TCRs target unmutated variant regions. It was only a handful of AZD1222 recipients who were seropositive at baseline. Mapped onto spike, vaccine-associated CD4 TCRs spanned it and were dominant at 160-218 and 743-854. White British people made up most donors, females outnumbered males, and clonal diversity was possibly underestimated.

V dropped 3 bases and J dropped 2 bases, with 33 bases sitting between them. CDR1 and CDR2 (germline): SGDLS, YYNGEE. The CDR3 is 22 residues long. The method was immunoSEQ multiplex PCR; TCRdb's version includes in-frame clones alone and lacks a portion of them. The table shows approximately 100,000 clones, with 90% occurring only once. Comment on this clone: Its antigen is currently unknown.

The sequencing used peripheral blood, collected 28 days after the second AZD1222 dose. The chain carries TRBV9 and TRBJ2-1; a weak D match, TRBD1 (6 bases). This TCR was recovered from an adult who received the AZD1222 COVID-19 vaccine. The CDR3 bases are TGTGCCAGCAGCGATCCCCCGCCAGGGGTAGATGGCAGGGCCTTCGCCTACAATGAGCAGTTCTTC. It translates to CASSDPPPGVDGRAFAYNEQFF.